The clone carrying this T cell receptor (beta chain) was observed at least ten times. TCRbeta library construction was performed incorporating unique molecular identifiers. TCRdb re-called the PCR reads through MiXCR, storing one row per CDR3 protein. Of 200,000 to 250,000 distinct CDR3 sequences in the sample, 9.5% to 15% are singletons; the top ten hold around 3%. The data are from a study of T-cell reconstitution after alpha-beta-depleted transplantation in children. CDR1 ENHRY and CDR2 SYGVKD come from the germline V gene. The CDR3 is 12 amino acids. The V and J ends lost 10 bases and 6 bases, in that order; junction bases with no gene match: 8.

This clonotype was sampled from a human donor who donated a stem cell graft to a child with acute lymphoblastic leukemia. J is TRBJ1-1 and V is TRBV10-3, with 7 bases identical to TRBD1. The material was PBMCs from the stem cell graft donor, obtained from the stem cell graft. The CDR3 loop reads CATRGGAAEAFF. CDR3 nucleotide sequence: TGTGCCACCAGGGGGGGAGCGGCTGAAGCTTTCTTT.